This T cell receptor (beta chain) was sequenced during a study of cytomegalovirus exposure and HLA in healthy donors. Study overall: Approximately 180 million T cells yielded some 100 million unique TCR beta sequences, as an earlier analysis found.

Points from the study as a whole: Clonal expansion was found to be greater in HLA-associated TCR beta chains than in equally common others in a later analysis. The study reported that TCR beta sequences accurately predicted HLA-A and HLA-B alleles in most subjects.

Primers included in the PCR were 60 Vbeta and 13 Jbeta primers. Using immunoSEQ multiplex PCR, the repertoire was profiled, and TCRdb retains in-frame clones only, with some absent. Found here are over 110,000 clones, 82% of them singletons; the top ten hold around 2.4%. V lost 4 bases to trimming and J lost 1 base; unmatched junction nucleotides: 6. The V gene's germline CDR1 is SGHTA and CDR2 FQGNSA. The CDR3 has 15 residues. A note on this clone: The antigen is unknown.

Specimen: PBMCs. The genes are TRBV7-2 and TRBJ1-1; 7 nucleotides match TRBD1. The TCR sequence derives from a male donor in good health and CMV-seronegative. CDR3 region: CASSSTRQGNTEAFF. The CDR3 nucleotides are TGTGCCAGCAGCTCTACAAGACAGGGGAACACTGAAGCTTTCTTT.